These 19 T cell receptor beta chains originate from one sample sequenced in a study of T cells after yellow fever vaccination. MiXCR, run by TCRdb on the 5' RACE reads, gives a single entry per CDR3 protein. The sample includes a few hundred thousand distinct CDR3 sequences, approximately 10% of them seen just once. Specimen: CD4+ T cells sorted from PBMCs, collected 5 days after the yellow fever booster vaccination. All receptors derive from a man aged 18 to 29 who received the YFV17D yellow fever vaccine.

V usage is TRBV20-1 and J usage is TRBJ2-3; 7 nucleotides agree with TRBD2. Germline V gene lookup returns CDR1 DFQATT and CDR2 SNEGSKA (reference sequence). V gave up 3 bases and J gave up 5 bases; unmatched junction bases: 2. The CDR3 covers 12 residues. The CDR3 nucleotides read TGCAGTGCTAGCGAGCGGGGAGATACGCAGTATTTT. Translation: CSASERGDTQYF.

In this sample, this clonotype turned up a few times. This sequence joins TRBV7-2 and TRBJ1-1; D ambiguous. Trimming pared 0 bases from V and 5 bases from J, leaving 7 bases between. Germline assignment: CDR1 SGHTA and CDR2 FQGNSA. The CDR3 is 13 residues long. DNA of the CDR3: TGTGCCAGCAGCTTAGCGGCGGGGACTGAAGCTTTCTTT. Translated: CASSLAAGTEAFF.

V is TRBV5-4 and J is TRBJ2-1; no firm D call. V was shortened by 0 bases and J by 0 bases, with 7 bases between the two germline ends. CDR1 is SGHNT, CDR2 YYREEE, per germline (reference sequence). CDR3 length equals 15 residues. The CDR3 here is CASSLGDRSYNEQFF. CDR3 sequence (DNA): TGTGCCAGCAGCTTGGGGGATCGCTCCTACAATGAGCAGTTCTTC.

This clonotype has a count of ten or more. V is TRBV5-1 and J is TRBJ2-1, with D unresolved. There are 15 residues in the CDR3. V was cut by 0 bases and J by 0 bases, with 7 bases left in between. Germline CDR1 reads SGHRS; CDR2 reads YFSETQ. CDR3 nucleotides: TGCGCCAGCAGCTTGGCGGCTTCCTCCTACAATGAGCAGTTCTTC. This translates into CASSLAASSYNEQFF.

This clonotype was detected many times. The chain couples TRBV24-1 to TRBJ2-5; D unclear. This CDR3 contains 14 residues. The germline V gene has CDR1 KGHDR and CDR2 SFDVKD. Trimming shortened V by 4 bases and J by 4 bases, and 12 bases separated the two germline ends. The CDR3 loop is CATSETASSETQYF. DNA for the CDR3: TGTGCCACCAGTGAAACAGCTTCGTCAGAGACCCAGTACTTC.

CDR3 DNA: TGTGCCTGGAGTGTACCGGGTAGAACAGGGCCCGGGCGTGAGCAGTTCTTC. This translates into CAWSVPGRTGPGREQFF. The V and J genes are TRBV30 and TRBJ2-1; D perhaps matches TRBD1 (6 bases). CDR1 and CDR2 from the germline V gene are GTSNPN and SVGIG (reference sequence). The CDR3 loop spans 17 amino acids. V was trimmed by 0 bases and J by 9 bases, leaving 24 bases between them.

This clonotype was picked up a small number of times. The chain combines TRBV3-1 with TRBJ2-7; possible D gene TRBD2, 5 bases. V was clipped by 1 base and J by 6 bases, with 10 bases between them. Germline V gene lookup returns CDR1 LGHDT and CDR2 YNNKEL (reference sequence). The CDR3 contains 13 residues. CDR3 sequence reads: CASSQGWRSEQYV. The CDR3 DNA is TGTGCCAGCAGCCAAGGCTGGAGGTCCGAGCAGTACGTC.

The chain recombines TRBV20-1 with TRBJ1-6; D ambiguous. The CDR3 extends over 14 amino acids. Trimming left V 4 bases short and J 1 base short, with 8 bases between. Germline assignment: CDR1 DFQATT and CDR2 SNEGSKA (reference sequence). The chain's CDR3 is CSATSGSYNSPLHF. CDR3 sequence (DNA): TGCAGTGCTACGAGCGGATCCTATAATTCACCCCTCCACTTT.

The chain links TRBV12-3 or TRBV12-4 to TRBJ1-1, with D possibly TRBD1 on 6 matching bases. CDR3 length equals 15 residues. The ends were cut back, 3 bases at V and 0 bases at J, with 11 bases in the middle. This chain's CDR3 is CASSFAGVMNTEAFF. The CDR3 DNA sequence: TGTGCCAGCAGTTTTGCAGGGGTTATGAACACTGAAGCTTTCTTT.

This clonotype has more than one count but fewer than ten. The J gene is TRBJ2-5, the V gene TRBV7-2, with TRBD2 identical over 10 bases. Losses at the gene ends were 5 bases for V and 5 bases for J; bases not matched to a gene: 11. Germline V gene data show CDR1 as SGHTA and CDR2 as FQGNSA. The CDR3 is 16 amino acids. The CDR3 reads CASSPDSSGGGETQYF. In DNA, the CDR3 is TGTGCCAGCAGCCCCGACTCTAGCGGGGGCGGTGAGACCCAGTACTTC.

The table lists this clonotype with many counts. This rearrangement joins TRBV20-1 to TRBJ2-3; D is uncertain. V lost 6 bases, J lost 3 bases, and 7 bases lay in between. Germline loops: CDR1 DFQATT, CDR2 SNEGSKA (reference sequence). CDR3 length: 11 residues. Here the CDR3 reads CSARRTDTQYF. The CDR3 DNA reads as TGCAGTGCCCGCAGGACAGATACGCAGTATTTT.

Details on this clonotype: Compared with germline, one end of the junction differs, possibly owing to a read error. V gene TRBV7-7 combines with J gene TRBJ2-3; D might be TRBD1 (5 bases). CDR3 length: 17 amino acids. Germline V CDR1 and CDR2: SSHAT, FNYEAQ (reference sequence). Written as DNA, the CDR3 is TGTGCTAGCAGCTTAGAGGCGGACAAACTAAGCACAGATACGCAGTATTTT. Residues: CASSLEADKLSTDTQYF.

The chain links TRBV19 to TRBJ1-6, with D maybe TRBD1 (6 bases). Germline-derived CDR1 and CDR2 are LNHDA and SQIVND (reference sequence). The CDR3 totals 14 residues. V gave up 7 bases and J gave up 8 bases, with 15 bases separating them. For the CDR3, the DNA is TGTGCCAGTAAAATGGGGGGGCTGTATTCACCCCTCCACTTT. Translated: CASKMGGLYSPLHF.

The chain combines TRBV12-3 or TRBV12-4 with TRBJ1-6, with TRBD1 matching 9 bases. This CDR3 contains 16 residues. After removal of 5 bases from V and 5 bases from J, the junction contained 7 bases not matched to a gene. In DNA, the CDR3 is TGTGCCAGCAGTACTACGGGACAGGGTCATAATTCACCCCTCCACTTT. Protein sequence: CASSTTGQGHNSPLHF.

This clonotype has only a few counts. This rearrangement joins TRBV6-2 or TRBV6-3 to TRBJ1-1; no clear D. This CDR3 contains 12 residues. Germline CDR1 MNHEY, CDR2 SVGEGT. V was clipped by 5 bases and J by 8 bases, with 12 bases between them. The CDR3 nucleotides read TGTGCCAGCAGTATAACTAAGACCGAAGCTTTCTTT. Translating gives CASSITKTEAFF.

J is TRBJ1-1 and V is TRBV12-3 or TRBV12-4; 7 nucleotides line up with TRBD1. The ends lost 11 bases at V and 2 bases at J; junction bases unmatched: 5. The CDR3 is 12 residues long. This CDR3 is CAARGVNTEAFF. The CDR3 DNA follows: TGTGCCGCCAGGGGGGTCAACACTGAAGCTTTCTTT.

In its sample, this clonotype was seen many times. The chain is built from TRBV12-3 or TRBV12-4 and TRBJ2-7; maybe TRBD1 (5 bases). The CDR3 spans 13 residues. V was cut by 2 bases and J by 3 bases, with 8 bases left in between. CDR3 DNA sequence: TGTGCCAGCAGTTTACAGGGCAACTACGAGCAGTACGTC. Translated, it gives CASSLQGNYEQYV.

This clonotype showed up many times. The V call is TRBV5-1, the J call TRBJ1-4; D might be TRBD1 (6 bases). This CDR3 is 15 amino acids long. Germline CDR1 SGHRS, CDR2 YFSETQ. V was cut by 4 bases and J by 4 bases, with 14 bases left in between. The CDR3 region is CASSATGGFNEKLFF. The CDR3 DNA is TGCGCCAGCAGCGCGACAGGCGGTTTTAATGAAAAACTGTTTTTT.

This clonotype was detected a few times. This rearrangement joins TRBV30 to TRBJ2-7; a possible D gene is TRBD1 (5 bases). V lost 4 bases and J lost 6, with 16 bases in between. Germline V gene lookup returns CDR1 GTSNPN and CDR2 SVGIG (reference sequence). The CDR3 sequence is 13 residues long. The CDR3 DNA reads TGTGCCTGGACCGAGCAGGGTTGGTCCGAGCAGTACTTC. Protein product: CAWTEQGWSEQYF.